Shown below are 19 T cell receptor beta chains from a single sample sequenced in a study of neurological immune-mediated disorders (dated by TCRdb to the late 2010s). The library relied on 5' RACE. The listed sequencing device is Illumina HiSeq 2500. TCRdb passed the public sequencing reads through fastp at Q25 and MiXCR, retaining productive beta sequences. Records with the same CDR3 protein are collapsed into one entry carrying the most frequent genes and DNA. In all, the sample holds more than 30,000 distinct CDR3 sequences, and less than 15% of those were seen once. Around 5% of the sample is held by the ten biggest clonotypes. Explained via the paper, the time point label denotes: technical triplicate 2. The sample consisted of CD4+ T cells from blood. The origin of the receptors is a female donor with HTLV-1-associated myelopathy (HAM/TSP).

This clonotype was seen many times. The chain recombines TRBV5-1 with TRBJ1-1; 9 nucleotides agree with TRBD1. V shed 0 bases, J shed 7 bases, and the junction held 1 base outside the gene matches. Germline V lookup: CDR1 SGHRS, CDR2 YFSETQ. This CDR3 spans 13 amino acids. The CDR3 sequence: CASSLATGGEAFF. CDR3 nucleotides: TGCGCCAGCAGCTTGGCGACAGGGGGTGAAGCTTTCTTT. The whole variable domain, remainder taken from reference TRBV5-1 and TRBJ1-1, is KAGVTQTPRYLIKTRGQQVTLSCSPISGHRSVSWYQQTPGQGLQFLFEYFSETQRNKGNFPGRFSGRQFSNSRSEMNVSTLELGDSALYLCASSLATGGEAFFGQGTRLTVV.

This clonotype was counted ten times or more. The chain links TRBV6-2 or TRBV6-3 to TRBJ2-1, with D possibly matching TRBD2 (6 bases). Germline loops: CDR1 MNHEY, CDR2 SVGEGT. Trimming left V 2 bases short and J 6 bases short, with 14 bases between. The CDR3 runs 15 residues. The CDR3 DNA reads as TGTGCCAGCAGTTACGGAGCTCGGGGGAGCAATGAGCAGTTCTTC. It encodes CASSYGARGSNEQFF.

This clonotype was detected ten times or more. J is TRBJ2-7 and V is TRBV7-9, with D unclear. With 4 bases removed from V and 0 bases from J, the gap between germline ends came to 7 bases. The CDR3 loop spans 13 amino acids. Germline assignment: CDR1 SEHNR and CDR2 FQNEAQ (reference sequence). For the CDR3, the DNA is TGTGCCAGCAGCTCGACCTCCTCCTACGAGCAGTACTTC. Translation gives CASSSTSSYEQYF.

This clonotype has at least ten counts. This chain links TRBV4-2 with TRBJ1-4; TRBD1 agrees at 8 bases. CDR1 and CDR2 from the germline V gene are LGHNA and YNFKEQ. The ends lost 0 bases at V and 6 bases at J; junction bases unmatched: 12. This CDR3 contains 18 residues. CDR3 protein: CASSQDWFRGRGDEKLFF. The CDR3 nucleotides read TGTGCCAGCAGCCAAGATTGGTTCAGGGGGCGAGGAGATGAAAAACTGTTTTTT.

By share of the sample, this clonotype is medium-sized. The chain is built from TRBV29-1 and TRBJ2-1; possible D gene TRBD1, 6 bases. V was cut by 3 bases and J by 7 bases, with 16 bases left in between. Germline V gene sequence: CDR1 SQVTM, CDR2 ANQGSEA. CDR3 size: 14 residues. The CDR3 sequence is CSVDHRELLNEQFF. DNA for the CDR3: TGCAGCGTTGATCACAGGGAATTGCTAAATGAGCAGTTCTTC.

This clonotype was observed many times. The chain joins TRBV14 to TRBJ2-4, with 9 bases that match TRBD2. Germline CDR1 is SGHDN and CDR2 is FVKESK. The CDR3 contains 14 residues. V shed 2 bases, J shed 7 bases, and the junction held 3 bases outside the gene matches. This CDR3 is CASSQLGLANIQYF. CDR3 nucleotide sequence: TGTGCCAGCAGCCAATTGGGACTAGCCAACATTCAGTACTTC. Drawing the rest from reference TRBV14 and TRBJ2-4, the complete variable domain is EAGVTQFPSHSVIEKGQTVTLRCDPISGHDNLYWYRRVMGKEIKFLLHFVKESKQDESGMPNNRFLAERTGGTYSTLKVQPAELEDSGVYFCASSQLGLANIQYFGAGTRLSVL.

This clonotype is judged medium-sized. This chain links TRBV15 with TRBJ2-7, with D possibly being TRBD2 (5 bases). The CDR3 covers 14 residues. In germline, CDR1 is LNHNV, CDR2 YYDKDF (reference sequence). With 0 bases removed from V and 2 bases from J, the gap between germline ends came to 8 bases. The CDR3 DNA sequence: TGTGCCACCAGCAGAGATCGGGGAACCTACGAGCAGTACTTC. Its protein product is CATSRDRGTYEQYF.

This clonotype has only a few counts. The chain is built from TRBV10-1 and TRBJ2-1; 10 bases fit TRBD2. Trimming at V came to 3 bases and at J to 0 bases, leaving 20 bases not matched to a gene. CDR3 size: 22 residues. Germline V gene lookup returns CDR1 WNHNN and CDR2 SYGVQD (reference sequence). CDR3 sequence (DNA): TGCGCCAGCAGTGAAGAAATAGGGATGTTAAGCGGGGGGGCGGGCTCCTACAATGAGCAGTTCTTC. It is translated as CASSEEIGMLSGGAGSYNEQFF.

This clonotype was detected ten times or more. The gene calls are TRBV29-1 and TRBJ2-5; D remains ambiguous. V was cut by 0 bases and J by 4 bases, with 9 bases left in between. Germline CDR1 reads SQVTM; CDR2 reads ANQGSEA. The CDR3 has 13 residues. The CDR3 spells CSVEDGQRETQYF. The DNA of the CDR3 is TGCAGCGTTGAAGATGGCCAGAGAGAGACCCAGTACTTC.

This clonotype was found many times. The chain recombines TRBV6-6 with TRBJ2-7; D may correspond to TRBD1 or TRBD2 (5 bases each). The CDR3 has 14 residues. CDR1 is MNHNY, CDR2 SVGAGI, per germline (reference sequence). Trimming removed 6 bases from V and 2 bases from J, with 14 bases in between. The CDR3 nucleotides are TGTGCCAGCAGGCTGGGGACGGGAACCTACGAGCAGTACTTC. Its translation: CASRLGTGTYEQYF.

This clonotype has ten or more counts. The chain has TRBV20-1 and TRBJ2-7, with 7 bases matching TRBD2. The germline V gene has CDR1 DFQATT and CDR2 SNEGSKA (reference sequence). The CDR3 consists of 14 residues. Unmatched junction bases numbered 9, after V lost 0 bases and J lost 7 bases. CDR3 loop: CSAREFAGEVEQYF. The CDR3 coding sequence is TGCAGTGCTAGAGAGTTCGCGGGGGAGGTTGAGCAGTACTTC.

This clonotype was detected ten times or more. The chain carries TRBV5-6 and TRBJ1-5; possibly TRBD1 for D (5 bases). Germline V lookup: CDR1 SGHDT, CDR2 YYEEEE. The CDR3 covers 17 residues. With 3 bases removed from V and 1 base from J, the gap between germline ends came to 17 bases. In nucleotides, the CDR3 is TGTGCCAGCAGCTCCCTAGGGGCGAGAGGGAGCAATCAGCCCCAGCATTTT. It yields the protein CASSSLGARGSNQPQHF.

This clonotype was seen many times. The gene calls are TRBV12-3 or TRBV12-4 and TRBJ1-2; possibly TRBD1 for D (6 bases). With 2 bases removed from V and 4 bases from J, the gap between germline ends came to 14 bases. The CDR3 covers 15 residues. The CDR3 DNA is TGTGCCAGCAGTTTAATGGGGGCCACTGCCTATGGCTACACCTTC. Protein sequence: CASSLMGATAYGYTF.

This clonotype occurred many times. The chain couples TRBV4-2 to TRBJ2-7; 8 bases line up with TRBD2. The CDR3 runs 15 residues. With 0 bases clipped from V and 2 bases from J, the junction kept 3 bases outside the gene matches. The germline V gene encodes CDR1 LGHNA and CDR2 YNFKEQ. The CDR3 DNA follows: TGTGCCAGCAGCCAAGAACGGGGGGGAGCCTACGAGCAGTACTTC. This codes for CASSQERGGAYEQYF.

This clonotype was counted at least ten times. The genes are TRBV19 and TRBJ2-1, with a weak D call TRBD1 (6 bases). Germline V gene sequence: CDR1 LNHDA, CDR2 SQIVND (reference sequence). The CDR3 covers 13 residues. Deletions cut 6 bases from V and 5 bases from J, with 11 bases between. Here the CDR3 DNA reads TGTGCCAGTAGCCGGGACACTAACAATGAGCAGTTCTTC. This translates into CASSRDTNNEQFF.

This clonotype came up a few times. The V call is TRBV6-5, the J call TRBJ1-2; D gene uncertain. Trimming shortened V by 3 bases and J by 8 bases, and 16 bases separated the two germline ends. The CDR3 is 14 residues long. Germline V CDR1 and CDR2: MNHEY, SVGAGI. The DNA of the CDR3 is TGTGCCAGCAGTTATGCGGGAGAGCTGAAAGGCTACACCTTC. Its translation is CASSYAGELKGYTF.

This clonotype occurred many times. This rearrangement joins TRBV4-3 to TRBJ2-3; TRBD1 matches at 12 bases. Germline lookup yields CDR1 LGHNA and CDR2 YSLEER. The ends lost 3 bases at V and 7 bases at J; junction bases unmatched: 11. This CDR3 is built from 17 residues. The CDR3 sequence is CASSQGEPGQGAYTQYF. CDR3 bases: TGCGCCAGCAGCCAGGGGGAACCGGGACAGGGGGCTTATACGCAGTATTTT.

In its sample, this clonotype was seen many times. The V call is TRBV20-1, the J call TRBJ2-3; possibly TRBD1 for D (6 bases). The CDR3 sequence is 14 residues long. CDR1 is DFQATT, CDR2 SNEGSKA, per germline (reference sequence). The V end lost 4 bases, the J end lost 6 bases, and 17 bases lay between the germline ends. CDR3 loop: CSAKQGPSWDTQYF. The DNA for the CDR3 is TGCAGTGCTAAACAGGGTCCCTCGTGGGATACGCAGTATTTT.

This clonotype was seen just once. The chain employs TRBV12-2 and TRBJ2-5. TRBV12-2 is an annotated pseudogene. The CDR3 contains 16 residues. The CDR3 loop is CESRLVLDLDEETQYF. For the CDR3, the DNA is TGTGAAAGTCGCTTAGTGTTGGATCTGGACGAGGAGACCCAGTACTTC.